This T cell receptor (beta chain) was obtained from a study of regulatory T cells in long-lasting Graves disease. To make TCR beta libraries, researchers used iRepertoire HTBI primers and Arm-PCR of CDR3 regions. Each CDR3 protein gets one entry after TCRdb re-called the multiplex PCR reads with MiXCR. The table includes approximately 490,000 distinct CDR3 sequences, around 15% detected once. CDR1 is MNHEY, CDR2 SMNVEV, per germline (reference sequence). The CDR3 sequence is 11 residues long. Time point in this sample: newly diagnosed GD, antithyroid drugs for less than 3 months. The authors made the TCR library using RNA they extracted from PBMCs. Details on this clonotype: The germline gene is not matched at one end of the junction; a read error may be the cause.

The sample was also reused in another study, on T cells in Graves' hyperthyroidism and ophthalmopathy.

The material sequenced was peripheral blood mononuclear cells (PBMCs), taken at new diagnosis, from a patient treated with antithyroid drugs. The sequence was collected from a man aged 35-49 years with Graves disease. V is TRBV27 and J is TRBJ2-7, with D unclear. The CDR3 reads CANKDAYGQYF. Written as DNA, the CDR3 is TGTGCCAACAAAGACGCTTACGGGCAGTACTTC.